This TCR beta chain was captured in a study of blood T cell repertoires in COVID-19. This clone was detected only once. Residents of about 25 US areas, aged about 18 to 89 years, made up the participants. Which cohort a participant joined came from the clinical history participants gave. Source study methods: From reference gene primer amplification, estimates of nucleated cell counts were derived. TCRdb keeps only in-frame clones here, not all; method: immunoSEQ multiplex PCR. D and trimming were read from the DNA, whereas the V and J calls and clone size are those reported in that table. The table lists roughly 330,000 clones, approximately 88% of them singletons. This CDR3 region has 13 residues. CDR1 is MDHEN and CDR2 is SYDVKM in the germline V gene. Trimming pared 6 bases from V and 8 bases from J, leaving 13 bases between.

Sequencing was performed on PBMCs or T cells enriched from blood (not recorded which). The gene calls are TRBV28 and TRBJ2-2, with D possibly TRBD2 on 6 matching bases. The clonotype originates from a man aged 25-45 years who had recovered from COVID-19. The CDR3, as DNA: TGTGCCAGCAGCCCGCCGGGGGTGGGGGAGCTGTTTTTT. Amino acid sequence: CASSPPGVGELFF. Full variable domain (remainder filled in from reference TRBV28 and TRBJ2-2): DVKVTQSSRYLVKRTGEKVFLECVQDMDHENMFWYRQDPGLGLRLIYFSYDVKMKEKGDIPEGYSVSREKKERFSLILESASTNQTSMYLCASSPPGVGELFFGEGSRLTVL.